The rows below give T cell receptor beta chains drawn from one sample of a study of blood T cell repertoires in COVID-19. Repertoires were generated with immunoSEQ multiplex PCR, while TCRdb's copy carries only in-frame clones and drops some. The sample shows about 80,000 clones, roughly four fifths of them seen only once. The sequencing sample was made of peripheral blood. The receptors here all came from a man aged 55 to 70 with acute or convalescent COVID-19. Each CDR3 is given with its conserved first and last residue. Fields, in order: V gene, J gene, D gene, CDR3 protein. The D gene is left open where the match is weak.

TRBV7-2	TRBJ2-3	-	CASRRGGAGTDTQYF
TRBV7-9	TRBJ1-3	-	CASKAYENTIYF
TRBV5-1	TRBJ2-1	TRBD2	CASSLAGGRAEGEQFF
TRBV27	TRBJ2-2	TRBD2	CASSPTSGRVGVAGELFF
TRBV18	TRBJ1-4	TRBD1	CASSPQQGANEKLFF
TRBV5-1	TRBJ1-2	TRBD1	CASSEGQNYGYTF
TRBV3-1/TRBV3-2	TRBJ1-4	-	CASSQDSGSEKLFF
TRBV10-1	TRBJ1-1	TRBD1	CASSAGTGNTEAFF
TRBV30	TRBJ1-2	-	CAWSYGGLDGYTF
TRBV2	TRBJ1-4	-	CASSERGGTNEKLFF
TRBV4-3	TRBJ2-5	-	CASSQDWGGAKTQYF
TRBV7-8	TRBJ2-1	-	CASSLAPLVGSVSQFF
TRBV2	TRBJ1-1	-	CASRSTGWDTEAFF
TRBV6-6	TRBJ1-3	-	CASRDNSGNTIYF
TRBV5-1	TRBJ2-7	TRBD1	CASSSGTGDYEQYF
TRBV5-4	TRBJ2-5	TRBD2	CASSLGQGGIQTQYF
TRBV5-1	TRBJ1-1	-	CASSLEQGTTEAFF
TRBV7-2	TRBJ2-7	-	CASSLEGVFYEQYF
TRBV4-1	TRBJ2-1	-	CASSQDGSSYNEQFF
TRBV6-5	TRBJ1-6	-	CASTGVLDSPLHF
TRBV6-5	TRBJ2-1	TRBD1	CASSPGTGGLDEQFF
TRBV9	TRBJ2-7	TRBD1	CASSGQGNPSYEQYF
TRBV19	TRBJ1-5	-	CASSMRSQPQHF
TRBV28	TRBJ2-7	TRBD1	CASSTPGQGLFEQYF
TRBV19	TRBJ1-6	TRBD1	CASRGGGNNSPLHF
TRBV5-1	TRBJ2-7	TRBD1	CASSLDGTAREEQYF
TRBV5-1	TRBJ1-2	TRBD1	CASSSGQGVGGYTF
TRBV7-2	TRBJ2-5	TRBD1	CASSRTGQETQYF
TRBV19	TRBJ2-1	TRBD1	CASSILGQAPYNEQFF
TRBV4-3	TRBJ2-2	-	CASSQDYQDSVGELFF
TRBV10-1	TRBJ2-6	-	CASSSSGANVLTF
TRBV25-1	TRBJ1-4	-	CASRSTARSGQLFF
TRBV7-9	TRBJ2-1	TRBD2	CASSLTSGLAGDNEQFF
TRBV5-1	TRBJ2-5	-	CASTTGRGRETQYF
TRBV4-2	TRBJ1-2	-	CASSVSVAGDGYTF
TRBV19	TRBJ2-4	-	CASSTFGDAVKNIQYF
TRBV15	TRBJ1-5	TRBD1	CATSRRTGANMQPQHF
TRBV4-2	TRBJ2-5	TRBD1	CASSQPTGVQETQYF
TRBV28	TRBJ1-5	-	CASRETSQNQPQHF
TRBV19	TRBJ1-1	-	CASSMFSGDPAFF
TRBV6-5	TRBJ1-1	-	CASLFNTEAFF
TRBV7-9	TRBJ2-5	TRBD2	CASSPWTSGRQETQYF
TRBV6-6	TRBJ2-2	TRBD1	CATVPGQGRYTGELFF
TRBV6-6	TRBJ2-7	TRBD1	CASSYGPGQSSYEQYF
TRBV27	TRBJ2-2	-	CASSLLGDGNGELFF
TRBV10-3	TRBJ1-2	TRBD1	CAISDTGTGTSYTF
TRBV25-1	TRBJ2-1	TRBD2	CASSAEPSGYYNEQFF
TRBV6-5	TRBJ2-5	TRBD1	CASSAGGTTETQYF
TRBV14	TRBJ1-6	-	CASSPGQYNSPLHF
TRBV15	TRBJ2-1	TRBD2	CATSRDRGLAASSYNEQFF
TRBV5-1	TRBJ2-5	TRBD2	CASSLARAGVYQETQYF
TRBV12-5	TRBJ2-5	TRBD1	CASGGGTGYQETQYF
TRBV2	TRBJ2-6	TRBD1	CASKRGTGGSDSGANVLTF
TRBV6-5	TRBJ2-2	TRBD2	CASSYSGTKVSGELFF
TRBV12-3/TRBV12-4	TRBJ1-1	-	CASSYESEAFF
TRBV24-1	TRBJ2-3	TRBD1	CATSEGTVADTQYF
TRBV10-1	TRBJ2-7	TRBD2	CASSGSGIPYEQYF
TRBV18	TRBJ1-6	TRBD1	CASSPTGGSNSPLHF
TRBV6-5	TRBJ2-7	TRBD2	CASSYSNQGLAGEQYF
TRBV4-1	TRBJ1-2	-	CASSQVGLYGYTF